This TCR beta chain was found in a study of cytotoxic CD8 clonotypes in ibrutinib-treated CLL. Overall study: Patients: roughly twelve relapsed/refractory, some 16 treatment-naive, some 18 IGHV unmutated. Response samples were taken after a median about 12 months of treatment, range 6 to 36.

Germline V gives CDR1 SGHVS, CDR2 FQNEAQ. With 5 bases clipped from V and 8 bases from J, the junction kept 18 bases outside the gene matches. The CDR3 has 17 residues. PBMCs that had been cryopreserved were the source of 2 to 2.5 micrograms of genomic DNA for TCR beta libraries. The protocol was immunoSEQ multiplex PCR, while the TCRdb copy is restricted to in-frame clones and leaves out a portion. The data show over 70,000 clones, 79% seen once. This chain links TRBV7-8 with TRBJ2-1; 7 bases match TRBD2. The material was PBMCs, obtained after 12 months of ibrutinib treatment. The receptor was derived from a human donor with chronic lymphocytic leukemia. The CDR3 DNA sequence: TGTGCCAGCAGCCCCAACTTCAGCGGGGCGAGAGGGTATGAGCAGTTCTTC. Translating it yields CASSPNFSGARGYEQFF. Full variable domain (missing parts from reference TRBV7-8 and TRBJ2-1): GAGVSQSPRYKVAKRGQDVALRCDPISGHVSLFWYQQALGQGPEFLTYFQNEAQLDKSGLPSDRFFAERPEGSVSTLKIQRTQQEDSAVYLCASSPNFSGARGYEQFFGPGTRLTVL.